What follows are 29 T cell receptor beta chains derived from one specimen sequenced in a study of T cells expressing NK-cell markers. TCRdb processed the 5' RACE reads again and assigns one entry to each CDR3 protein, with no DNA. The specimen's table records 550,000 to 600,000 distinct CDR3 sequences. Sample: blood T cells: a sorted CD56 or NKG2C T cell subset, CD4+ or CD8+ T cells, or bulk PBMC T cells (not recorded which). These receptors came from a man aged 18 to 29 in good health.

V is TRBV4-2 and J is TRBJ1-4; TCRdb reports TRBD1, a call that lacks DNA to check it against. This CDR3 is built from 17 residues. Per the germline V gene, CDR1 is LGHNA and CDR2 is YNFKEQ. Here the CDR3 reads CASSQRTTGEVRGKLFF.

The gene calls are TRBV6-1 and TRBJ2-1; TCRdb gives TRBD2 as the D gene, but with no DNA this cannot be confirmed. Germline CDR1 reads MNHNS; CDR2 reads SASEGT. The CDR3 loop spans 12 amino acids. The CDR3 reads CASSDWGGEQFF.

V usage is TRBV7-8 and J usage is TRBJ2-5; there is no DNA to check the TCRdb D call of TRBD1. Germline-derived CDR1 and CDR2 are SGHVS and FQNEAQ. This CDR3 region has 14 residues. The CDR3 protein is CASSLFAGDETQYF.

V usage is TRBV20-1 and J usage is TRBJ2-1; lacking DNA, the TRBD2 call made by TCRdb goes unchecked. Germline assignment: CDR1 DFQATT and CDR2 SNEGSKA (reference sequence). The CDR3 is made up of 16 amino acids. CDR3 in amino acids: CSARTGRSGNYNEQFF.

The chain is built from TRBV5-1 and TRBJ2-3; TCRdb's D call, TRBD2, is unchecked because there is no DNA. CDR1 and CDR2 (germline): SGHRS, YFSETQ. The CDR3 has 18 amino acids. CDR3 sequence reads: CASSLDTLGGVLTDTQYF.

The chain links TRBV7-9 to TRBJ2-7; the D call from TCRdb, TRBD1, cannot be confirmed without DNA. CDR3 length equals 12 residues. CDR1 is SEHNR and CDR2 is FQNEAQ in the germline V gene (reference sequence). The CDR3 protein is CASSPSHREQYF.

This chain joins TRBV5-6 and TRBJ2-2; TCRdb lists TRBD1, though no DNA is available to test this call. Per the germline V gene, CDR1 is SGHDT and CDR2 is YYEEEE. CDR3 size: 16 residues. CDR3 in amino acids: CASSPRGRVGTGELFF.

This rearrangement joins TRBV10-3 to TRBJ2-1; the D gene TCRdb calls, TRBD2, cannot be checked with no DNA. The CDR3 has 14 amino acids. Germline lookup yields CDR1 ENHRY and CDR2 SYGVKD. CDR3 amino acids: CAIGTSGSHNEQFF.

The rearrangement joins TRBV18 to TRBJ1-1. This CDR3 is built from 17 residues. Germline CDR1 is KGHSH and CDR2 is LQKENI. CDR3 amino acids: CASSPPGHLVGNTEAFF.

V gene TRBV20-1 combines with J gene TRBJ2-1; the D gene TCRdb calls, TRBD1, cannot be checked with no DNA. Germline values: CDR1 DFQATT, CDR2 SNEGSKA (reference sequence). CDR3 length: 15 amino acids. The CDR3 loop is CSARKAQGLHNEQFF.

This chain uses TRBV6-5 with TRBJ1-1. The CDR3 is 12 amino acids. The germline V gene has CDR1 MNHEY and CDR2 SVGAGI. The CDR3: CASRRLDTEAFF.

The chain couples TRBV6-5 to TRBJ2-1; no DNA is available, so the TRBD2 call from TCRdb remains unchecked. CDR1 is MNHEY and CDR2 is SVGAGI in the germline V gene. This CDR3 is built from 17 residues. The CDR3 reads CASSFWTSGRALDEQFF.

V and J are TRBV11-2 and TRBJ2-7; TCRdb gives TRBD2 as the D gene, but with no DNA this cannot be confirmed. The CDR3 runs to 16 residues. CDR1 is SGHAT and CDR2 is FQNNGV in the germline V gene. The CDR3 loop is CASSLAVAGALYEQYF.

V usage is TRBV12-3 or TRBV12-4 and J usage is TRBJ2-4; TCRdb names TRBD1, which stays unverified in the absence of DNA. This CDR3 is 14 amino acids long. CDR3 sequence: CASSADRGKNIQYF.

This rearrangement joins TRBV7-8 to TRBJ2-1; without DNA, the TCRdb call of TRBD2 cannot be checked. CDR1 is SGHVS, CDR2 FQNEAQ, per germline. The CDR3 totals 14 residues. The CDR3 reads CASSPTSGILEQFF.

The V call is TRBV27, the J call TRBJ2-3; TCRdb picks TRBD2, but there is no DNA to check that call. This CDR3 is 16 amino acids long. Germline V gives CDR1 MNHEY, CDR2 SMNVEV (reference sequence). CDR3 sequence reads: CASTLVAASGADTQYF.

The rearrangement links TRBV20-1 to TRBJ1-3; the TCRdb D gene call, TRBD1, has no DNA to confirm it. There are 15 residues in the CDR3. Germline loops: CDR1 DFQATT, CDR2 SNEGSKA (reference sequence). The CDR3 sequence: CSAFPRVLTGNTIYF.

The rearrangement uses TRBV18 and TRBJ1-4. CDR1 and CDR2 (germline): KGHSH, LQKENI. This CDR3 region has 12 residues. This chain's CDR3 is CASSPPYEKLFF. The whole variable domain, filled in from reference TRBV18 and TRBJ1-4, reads NAGVMQNPRHLVRRRGQEARLRCSPMKGHSHVYWYRQLPEEGLKFMVYLQKENIIDESGMPKERFSAEFPKEGPSILRIQQVVRGDSAAYFCASSPPYEKLFFGSGTQLSVL.

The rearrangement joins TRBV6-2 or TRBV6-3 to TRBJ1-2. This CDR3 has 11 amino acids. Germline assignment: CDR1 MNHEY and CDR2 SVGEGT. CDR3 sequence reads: CASSHPAGYTF.

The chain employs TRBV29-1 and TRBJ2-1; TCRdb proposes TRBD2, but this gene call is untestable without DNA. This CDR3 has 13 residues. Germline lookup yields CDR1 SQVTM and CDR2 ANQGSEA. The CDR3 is CSVRTSDWDEQFF.

This CDR3 is CASSLTAGQTLRTQYF. The chain combines TRBV27 with TRBJ2-5; TCRdb selects TRBD1, and the lack of DNA leaves this call unchecked. The CDR3 contains 16 residues. Germline assignment: CDR1 MNHEY and CDR2 SMNVEV (reference sequence).

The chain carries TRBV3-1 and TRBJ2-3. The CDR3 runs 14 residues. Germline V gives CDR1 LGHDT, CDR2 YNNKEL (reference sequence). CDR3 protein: CASSGTQGTDTQYF.

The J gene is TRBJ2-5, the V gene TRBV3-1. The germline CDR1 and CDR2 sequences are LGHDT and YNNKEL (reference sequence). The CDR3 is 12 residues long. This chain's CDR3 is CASSQELETQYF.

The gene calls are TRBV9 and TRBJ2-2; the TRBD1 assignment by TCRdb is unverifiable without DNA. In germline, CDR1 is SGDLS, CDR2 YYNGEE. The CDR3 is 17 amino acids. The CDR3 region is CASTVGATGANTGELFF.

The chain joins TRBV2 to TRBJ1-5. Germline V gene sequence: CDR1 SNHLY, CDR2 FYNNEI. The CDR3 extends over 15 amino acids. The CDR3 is CASRSGPLRNQPQHF.

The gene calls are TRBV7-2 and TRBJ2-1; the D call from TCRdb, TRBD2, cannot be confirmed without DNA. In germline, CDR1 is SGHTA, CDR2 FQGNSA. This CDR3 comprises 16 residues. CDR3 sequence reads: CASSLRLAGGLNEQFF.

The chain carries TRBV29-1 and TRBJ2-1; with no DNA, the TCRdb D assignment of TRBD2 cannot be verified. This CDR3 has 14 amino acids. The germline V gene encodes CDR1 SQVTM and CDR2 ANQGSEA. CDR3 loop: CSVEEVLGGNEQFF.

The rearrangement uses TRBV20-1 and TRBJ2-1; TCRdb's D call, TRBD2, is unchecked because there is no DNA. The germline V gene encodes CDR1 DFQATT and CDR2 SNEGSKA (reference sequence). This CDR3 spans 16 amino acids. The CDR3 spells CSATAYPSGKYNEQFF.

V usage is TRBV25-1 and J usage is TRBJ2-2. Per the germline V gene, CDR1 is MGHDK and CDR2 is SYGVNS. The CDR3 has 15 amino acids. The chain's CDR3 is CASSEPALDTGELFF.